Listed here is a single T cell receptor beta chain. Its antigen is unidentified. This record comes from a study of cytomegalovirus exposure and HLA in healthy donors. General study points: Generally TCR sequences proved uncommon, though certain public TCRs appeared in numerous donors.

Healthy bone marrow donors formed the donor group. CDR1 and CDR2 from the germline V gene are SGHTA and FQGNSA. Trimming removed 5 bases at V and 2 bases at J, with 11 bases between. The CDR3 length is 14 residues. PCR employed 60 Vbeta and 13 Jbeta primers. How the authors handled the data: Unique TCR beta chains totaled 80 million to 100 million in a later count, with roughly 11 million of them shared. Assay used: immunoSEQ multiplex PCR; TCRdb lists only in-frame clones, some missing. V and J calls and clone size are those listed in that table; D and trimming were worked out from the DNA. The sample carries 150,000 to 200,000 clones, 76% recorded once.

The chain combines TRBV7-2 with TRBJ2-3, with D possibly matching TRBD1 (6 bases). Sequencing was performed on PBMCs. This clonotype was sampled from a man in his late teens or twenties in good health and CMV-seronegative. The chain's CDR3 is CASSPGQHTDTQYF. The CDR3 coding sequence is TGTGCCAGCAGCCCAGGACAGCACACAGATACGCAGTATTTT.